This TCR beta chain was captured by sequencing in a study of T cell responses to AZD1222 COVID-19 vaccine. Background on the study: Both about-4-week and about-12-week second-dose recipients were combined. Study-wide points: Only after the peak T cell response were repertoires sampled. Recipients of AZD1222 seropositive at baseline numbered only 5 to 7. Most donors were white British, females outnumbered males, and clonal diversity was possibly underestimated.

This CDR3 is 14 amino acids long. Looked up from germline, CDR1 is SNHLY and CDR2 is FYNNEI. Trimming shortened V by 10 bases and J by 7 bases, and 20 bases separated the two germline ends. Profiling relied on immunoSEQ multiplex PCR, and the TCRdb table lists in-frame clones only, not all of them. Here the sample spans some 120,000 clones, 70% to 90% being singletons. This clone was counted only a few times. Its antigen remains unknown. The rearrangement links TRBV2 to TRBJ1-5, with no clear D. The TCR originated in an adult in good health. The specimen was peripheral blood, collected on day 0 of AZD1222 vaccination. DNA for the CDR3: TGTGCCACGAATTCTGGTTTAGCGGGGCAGCCCCAGCATTTT. Residues: CATNSGLAGQPQHF.